Listed below are T cell receptor beta chains from one sample, sequenced in a study of technical replicates of blood from a few donors. Sequenced by immunoSEQ multiplex PCR; TCRdb stores in-frame clones only, minus some. The table has about 88,000 clones, less than 95% seen once; the top ten hold over 0.2%. The sequenced material came from T cells isolated from PBMCs. The source of these receptors is a human donor in good health. CDR3s include the opening cysteine and the closing phenylalanine or tryptophan. The D gene is left open where the match is weak. Only part of the rows carry a size: once, few, many, or a class if the clone is expanded.

TRBJ2-7 NA NA TRBV9 CASSAGQTSYEQYF TGTGCCAGCAGCGCTGGACAGACCTCCTACGAGCAGTACTTC
TRBJ1-5 NA NA TRBV11-3 CASSLGGSQPQHF TGTGCCAGCAGCTTAGGAGGGAGTCAGCCCCAGCATTTT
TRBJ2-7 TRBD1 NA TRBV27 CASSFTGTGIYEQYF TGTGCCAGCAGTTTCACCGGGACAGGGATATACGAGCAGTACTTC
TRBJ1-4 NA NA TRBV4-1 CASSQGANPPGIYEKLFF TGCGCCAGCAGCCAAGGGGCAAACCCCCCAGGGATATATGAAAAACTGTTTTTT
TRBJ1-1 NA few TRBV7-6 CASSLRAGGDPEAFF TGTGCCAGCAGCTTACGGGCAGGAGGAGACCCTGAAGCTTTCTTT
TRBJ2-7 NA NA TRBV19 CASSIQGSHEQYF TGTGCCAGTAGTATACAGGGTTCCCACGAGCAGTACTTC
TRBJ2-2 NA few TRBV5-8 CASSAAGKSQFTGELFF TGTGCCAGCAGCGCCGCAGGGAAGTCTCAGTTTACCGGGGAGCTGTTTTTT
TRBJ1-5 NA NA TRBV19 CASSIAGAGNQPQHF TGTGCCAGTAGTATTGCGGGGGCTGGCAATCAGCCCCAGCATTTT
TRBJ2-7 NA NA TRBV21-1 CASSGRTVVDEQYF TGTGCCAGCAGCGGCCGCACAGTAGTAGACGAGCAGTACTTC
TRBJ2-7 TRBD2 NA TRBV7-8 CASSALLAGGPIPYEQYF TGTGCCAGCAGCGCCCTACTAGCGGGAGGGCCTATCCCCTACGAGCAGTACTTC
TRBJ1-3 TRBD1 NA TRBV5-1 CASSPGQGVDTIYF TGCGCCAGCAGCCCGGGACAGGGGGTAGACACCATATATTTT
TRBJ1-2 NA NA TRBV2 CASSVSPSGYTF TGTGCCAGCAGTGTATCCCCGTCTGGCTACACCTTC
TRBJ2-5 TRBD2 NA TRBV6-6 CASTPYGTRQETQYF TGTGCCAGCACACCCTACGGGACTAGACAAGAGACCCAGTACTTC
TRBJ2-4 NA NA TRBV11-3 CASSQGGGRENIQYF TGTGCCAGCAGCCAGGGCGGGGGCCGGGAAAACATTCAGTACTTC
TRBJ2-7 TRBD1 NA TRBV29-1 CSVRDRGIGEQYF TGCAGCGTCAGGGACAGGGGCATAGGCGAGCAGTACTTC
TRBJ1-3 NA NA TRBV11-3 CASAPAFTAERVSGNTIYF TGTGCCAGCGCCCCAGCCTTTACCGCCGAACGGGTCTCTGGAAACACCATATATTTT
TRBJ2-7 TRBD1 NA TRBV14 CASSPGGSSYEQYF TGTGCCAGCAGCCCAGGGGGCAGCTCCTACGAGCAGTACTTC
TRBJ2-2 NA NA TRBV11-3 CASSLAPVSGELFF TGTGCCAGCAGCTTAGCTCCCGTCTCCGGGGAGCTGTTTTTT
TRBJ2-1 NA NA TRBV30 CAWSAGASYNEQFF TGTGCCTGGAGTGCAGGGGCTTCCTACAATGAGCAGTTCTTC
TRBJ1-1 NA NA TRBV27 CASSRRQAAWNTEAFF TGTGCCAGCAGTCGGAGACAGGCTGCCTGGAACACTGAAGCTTTCTTT
TRBJ1-2 NA NA TRBV21-1 CASSKSPNYGYTF TGTGCCAGCAGCAAATCTCCTAACTATGGCTACACCTTC
TRBJ2-3 NA NA TRBV5-5 CASSLGLGTDTQYF TGTGCCAGCAGCCTAGGACTGGGCACAGATACGCAGTATTTT
TRBJ2-7 NA NA TRBV30 CAWSVRGGYSYEQYF TGTGCCTGGAGTGTAAGGGGGGGTTACTCCTACGAGCAGTACTTC
TRBJ1-5 NA NA TRBV28 CASSPGNQPQHF TGTGCCAGCAGTCCCGGTAATCAGCCCCAGCATTTT
TRBJ1-3 NA NA TRBV19 CASSNGNTENTIYF TGTGCCAGTAGCAACGGGAATACGGAAAACACCATATATTTT
TRBJ1-1 NA NA TRBV5-6 CASSLILVTEAFF TGTGCCAGCAGCTTGATTCTCGTTACTGAAGCTTTCTTT
TRBJ2-2 NA NA TRBV5-1 CASRLRGFAGELFF TGCGCCAGCAGGCTACGGGGATTCGCCGGGGAGCTGTTTTTT
TRBJ2-3 TRBD2 NA TRBV7-2 CASRLRGARNTDTQYF TGTGCCAGCAGGTTGCGGGGGGCTCGGAACACAGATACGCAGTATTTT
TRBJ1-2 TRBD1 NA TRBV29-1 CSVEETGGVYGYTF TGCAGCGTTGAAGAAACAGGGGGCGTCTATGGCTACACCTTC
TRBJ1-1 NA once TRBV6-6 CASSSPGTNTEAFF TGTGCCAGCAGTTCCCCGGGAACGAACACTGAAGCTTTCTTT
TRBJ2-1 TRBD2 NA TRBV7-3 CASSVSGGADHNEQFF TGTGCCAGCAGCGTTAGCGGGGGGGCAGATCACAATGAGCAGTTCTTC
TRBJ1-4 NA NA TRBV19 CASSPDRPNEKLFF TGTGCCAGTAGCCCCGACAGGCCTAATGAAAAACTGTTTTTT
TRBJ2-1 TRBD2 NA TRBV6-5 CASSYMGGKDNEQFF TGTGCCAGCAGTTACATGGGGGGGAAGGACAATGAGCAGTTCTTC
TRBJ2-2 TRBD1 NA TRBV11-2 CASSLGTGVGELFF TGTGCCAGCAGCTTAGGGACAGGGGTCGGGGAGCTGTTTTTT
TRBJ1-6 NA NA TRBV10-2 CASKGAETNSPLHF TGCGCCAGCAAGGGAGCTGAGACCAATTCACCCCTCCACTTT
TRBJ2-5 NA NA TRBV5-8 CASSLGTTQETQYF TGTGCCAGCAGCTTAGGTACTACCCAAGAGACCCAGTACTTC
TRBJ1-2 NA NA TRBV5-1 CASSPPSVDYGYTF TGCGCCAGCAGCCCTCCCAGTGTCGACTATGGCTACACCTTC
TRBJ2-5 TRBD2 NA TRBV27 CASRSRTSGGRKRETQYF TGTGCCAGCAGATCCAGGACTAGCGGGGGGCGTAAGCGAGAGACCCAGTACTTC
TRBJ2-3 NA once TRBV10-3 CAIKAQGYSTDTQYF TGTGCCATCAAGGCACAGGGTTATAGCACAGATACGCAGTATTTT
TRBJ2-1 TRBD2 NA TRBV5-6 CASSGRLAGPHYNEQFF TGTGCCAGCAGCGGCCGACTAGCGGGGCCCCACTACAATGAGCAGTTCTTC
TRBJ2-7 NA NA TRBV6-5 CASSSDNTYEQYF TGTGCCAGCAGCTCCGACAATACCTACGAGCAGTACTTC
TRBJ1-1 NA few TRBV10-3 CAISPQGFEYTEAFF TGTGCCATCAGCCCTCAGGGTTTTGAGTACACTGAAGCTTTCTTT
TRBJ2-1 NA NA TRBV7-2 CASSLLSGSYNEQFF TGTGCCAGCAGCTTACTCAGCGGGTCCTACAATGAGCAGTTCTTC
TRBJ2-3 TRBD2 NA TRBV28 CASSFVSSGTDTQYF TGTGCCAGCAGTTTCGTCTCTAGCGGGACGGATACGCAGTATTTT
TRBJ2-7 NA NA TRBV5-1 CASSLVVGSYEQYF TGCGCCAGCAGCTTGGTGGTCGGGAGCTACGAGCAGTACTTC
TRBJ1-5 NA NA TRBV6-5 CASSPRENQPQHF TGTGCCAGCAGTCCCAGGGAAAATCAGCCCCAGCATTTT
TRBJ1-1 NA NA TRBV30 CAWGAGMNTEAFF TGTGCCTGGGGGGCAGGGATGAACACTGAAGCTTTCTTT
TRBJ1-3 NA NA TRBV18 CASSPGEGWNTIYF TGTGCCAGCTCGCCGGGAGAGGGTTGGAACACCATATATTTT
TRBJ1-5 NA once TRBV18 CASSPRGQNQPQHF TGTGCCAGCTCACCACGTGGACAGAATCAGCCCCAGCATTTT
TRBJ2-1 TRBD1 NA TRBV9 CASSPTGGVSYNEQFF TGTGCCAGCAGCCCGACAGGGGGCGTATCCTACAATGAGCAGTTCTTC
TRBJ2-3 TRBD2 NA TRBV28 CASRTSGSPTDTQYF TGTGCCAGCAGAACTAGCGGGAGCCCCACAGATACGCAGTATTTT
TRBJ2-7 NA NA TRBV19 CASSARSGHYEQYF TGTGCCAGTAGTGCCAGGAGCGGTCACTACGAGCAGTACTTC
TRBJ1-3 TRBD1 NA TRBV4-1 CASSQGDRGEVGNTIYF TGCGCCAGCAGCCAAGGGGACAGGGGTGAAGTCGGAAACACCATATATTTT